The rows below give T cell receptor beta chains drawn from one sample of a study of T cell responses to AZD1222 COVID-19 vaccine. Profiling relied on immunoSEQ multiplex PCR, and the TCRdb table lists in-frame clones only, not all of them. The table shows roughly 120,000 clones, with about nine tenths occurring only once. The sequenced sample was peripheral blood, obtained on day 0 of AZD1222 vaccination. Every receptor here comes from an adult in good health. Each CDR3 is given with its conserved first and last residue. Fields, in order: V gene, J gene, D gene, clone size, CDR3 DNA, CDR3 protein. A D gene is named only where the DNA matches it firmly. Clone size is given for some rows only: seen once, a few or many times, or a class if the clone is expanded.

v_gene: TRBV28
j_gene: TRBJ2-7
d_gene: NA
abundance: NA
CDR3nt: TGTGCCAGCAGTAACGCGGGGCTGGGGTACGAGCAGTACTTC
CDR3aa: CASSNAGLGYEQYF

v_gene: TRBV11-3
j_gene: TRBJ2-5
d_gene: NA
abundance: once
CDR3nt: TGTGCCAGCAGCTTGGGCCGAAGAGAGACCCAGTACTTC
CDR3aa: CASSLGRRETQYF

v_gene: TRBV19
j_gene: TRBJ2-7
d_gene: NA
abundance: NA
CDR3nt: TGTGCCAGTAGTATAGAGGCAGACCCTAGCTCCTACGAGCAGTACTTC
CDR3aa: CASSIEADPSSYEQYF

v_gene: TRBV10-3
j_gene: TRBJ2-7
d_gene: NA
abundance: NA
CDR3nt: TGTGCCTCAACCTCGGGAGCGGTGGCCTACGAGCAGTACTTC
CDR3aa: CASTSGAVAYEQYF

v_gene: TRBV5-6
j_gene: TRBJ1-2
d_gene: NA
abundance: once
CDR3nt: TGTGCCAGCAGCCCGCCGCGCGGTTCCCACTATGGCTACACCTTC
CDR3aa: CASSPPRGSHYGYTF

v_gene: TRBV5-6
j_gene: TRBJ1-1
d_gene: TRBD1
abundance: NA
CDR3nt: TGTGCCAGCAGCTTGTCAGGGGGGGGCACTGAAGCTTTCTTT
CDR3aa: CASSLSGGGTEAFF

v_gene: TRBV5-1
j_gene: TRBJ2-2
d_gene: TRBD2
abundance: NA
CDR3nt: TGCGCCAGCAGCTTGCCTAGCGGGAGGGCCGGGAGCGGGGAGCTGTTTTTT
CDR3aa: CASSLPSGRAGSGELFF

v_gene: TRBV7-8
j_gene: TRBJ1-1
d_gene: NA
abundance: NA
CDR3nt: TGTGCCAGCAGCTTATTGGGTCGGAAACAGATGAACACTGAAGCTTTCTTT
CDR3aa: CASSLLGRKQMNTEAFF

v_gene: TRBV12-3/TRBV12-4
j_gene: TRBJ2-2
d_gene: NA
abundance: NA
CDR3nt: TGTGCCAGCAGTTTAGGGGCCACCGGGGAGCTGTTTTTT
CDR3aa: CASSLGATGELFF

v_gene: TRBV21-1
j_gene: TRBJ2-7
d_gene: NA
abundance: NA
CDR3nt: TGTGCCAGCAGCTCAAAGGGACTCATCTACGAGCAGTACTTC
CDR3aa: CASSSKGLIYEQYF

v_gene: TRBV5-1
j_gene: TRBJ2-3
d_gene: NA
abundance: NA
CDR3nt: TGCGCCAGCAGCTTGGGCGAGGGGAACACAGATACGCAGTATTTT
CDR3aa: CASSLGEGNTDTQYF

v_gene: TRBV7-9
j_gene: TRBJ2-7
d_gene: NA
abundance: NA
CDR3nt: TGTGCCAGCAGCTCTCCCCAGGGGGAGCAGTACTTC
CDR3aa: CASSSPQGEQYF

v_gene: TRBV28
j_gene: TRBJ1-2
d_gene: NA
abundance: NA
CDR3nt: TGTGCCACCCGGGAGGGCCTCATTAACTATGGCTACACCTTC
CDR3aa: CATREGLINYGYTF

v_gene: TRBV4-1
j_gene: TRBJ1-6
d_gene: NA
abundance: NA
CDR3nt: TGCGCCAGCAGCCCGCGAATTGCGGATAATTCACCCCTCCACTTT
CDR3aa: CASSPRIADNSPLHF

v_gene: TRBV4-3
j_gene: TRBJ2-1
d_gene: NA
abundance: few
CDR3nt: TGCGCCAGCAGCCAAGCGCCCTCAGACTACAATGAGCAGTTCTTC
CDR3aa: CASSQAPSDYNEQFF

v_gene: TRBV4-3
j_gene: TRBJ2-1
d_gene: NA
abundance: NA
CDR3nt: TGCGCCAGCAGCCAAGACCCGGCCGGAAGCGGTGGTGAGCAGTTCTTC
CDR3aa: CASSQDPAGSGGEQFF

v_gene: TRBV11-3
j_gene: TRBJ2-1
d_gene: NA
abundance: NA
CDR3nt: TGTGCCAGCAGCTTAGAGACGGAAGAGCAGTTCTTC
CDR3aa: CASSLETEEQFF

v_gene: TRBV24-1
j_gene: TRBJ2-3
d_gene: NA
abundance: NA
CDR3nt: TGTGCCACCAGTGATCCGGGGCTTCATACGCAGTATTTT
CDR3aa: CATSDPGLHTQYF

v_gene: TRBV18
j_gene: TRBJ2-3
d_gene: NA
abundance: NA
CDR3nt: TGTGCCAGCTCACCTGGCTCCACCGGTACGCAGTATTTT
CDR3aa: CASSPGSTGTQYF

v_gene: TRBV24-1
j_gene: TRBJ2-2
d_gene: NA
abundance: NA
CDR3nt: TGTGCCACCAGTGACACGCTAAACACCGGGGAGCTGTTTTTT
CDR3aa: CATSDTLNTGELFF

v_gene: TRBV19
j_gene: TRBJ1-4
d_gene: NA
abundance: NA
CDR3nt: TGTGCCAGTAGTATAAGGGGTCGGGAAAAACTGTTTTTT
CDR3aa: CASSIRGREKLFF

v_gene: TRBV7-9
j_gene: TRBJ1-4
d_gene: TRBD1
abundance: NA
CDR3nt: TGTGCCAGCAGCTCCGACAGGGGGCGAGAAAAACTGTTTTTT
CDR3aa: CASSSDRGREKLFF

v_gene: TRBV11-2
j_gene: TRBJ1-4
d_gene: NA
abundance: NA
CDR3nt: TGTGCCAGCAGCCCGGGGGTACAAAAACTGTTTTTT
CDR3aa: CASSPGVQKLFF

v_gene: TRBV9
j_gene: TRBJ2-7
d_gene: NA
abundance: NA
CDR3nt: TGTGCCAGCAGCGTAGCTGCTTCACCCACCTACGAGCAGTACTTC
CDR3aa: CASSVAASPTYEQYF

v_gene: TRBV19
j_gene: TRBJ1-1
d_gene: NA
abundance: NA
CDR3nt: TGTGCCAGTAGTACCAGCCGGGGAGGGAACACTGAAGCTTTCTTT
CDR3aa: CASSTSRGGNTEAFF